These 4 T cell receptor beta chains were all obtained from the same sample, sequenced in a study of T cell changes during pregnancy in multiple sclerosis. The repertoire was sequenced with immunoSEQ multiplex PCR; TCRdb's copy has only in-frame clones and lacks some. The table includes fewer than 50,000 clones, around 91% detected once. The source was CD4+ T cells from peripheral blood mononuclear cells, collected in the second trimester of pregnancy. All receptors derive from a female donor in good health, enrolled as a control in a pregnancy study.

This clone showed up just a few times. The V gene is TRBV4-2, the J gene TRBJ1-5; perhaps TRBD1 as D (5 bases). From germline, CDR1 is LGHNA and CDR2 YNFKEQ. Deletions cut 4 bases from V and 9 bases from J, with 31 bases between. The CDR3 runs to 19 residues. CDR3 bases: TGTGCCAGCAGCCCAATCCCCGGCCGGGGGGGAAAAGTGGGTACGCCCCAGCATTTT. This translates into CASSPIPGRGGKVGTPQHF.

The chain couples TRBV5-1 to TRBJ1-2; TRBD1 aligns across 9 bases. The CDR3 has 14 residues. V was clipped by 7 bases and J by 7 bases; unmatched bases: 11. Germline lookup yields CDR1 SGHRS and CDR2 YFSETQ. The chain's CDR3 is CASRTGTGNPGYTF. Written as DNA, the CDR3 is TGCGCCAGCCGCACCGGGACAGGGAACCCTGGCTACACCTTC.

V and J are TRBV15 and TRBJ2-5; 11 positions agree with TRBD1. CDR3 size: 17 residues. The trim removed 5 bases at V and 1 base at J, leaving 9 bases unmatched. Germline-derived CDR1 and CDR2 are LNHNV and YYDKDF (reference sequence). The CDR3 reads CATSRRDRGIRQETQYF. The CDR3 DNA is TGTGCCACCAGCCGCCGGGACAGGGGGATTCGCCAAGAGACCCAGTACTTC.

The V call is TRBV28, the J call TRBJ2-1; D call uncertain. CDR1 is MDHEN, CDR2 SYDVKM, per germline. The ends were cut back, 2 bases at V and 2 bases at J, with 10 bases in the middle. The CDR3 covers 15 residues. Here the CDR3 reads CASSLGRMPYNEQFF. CDR3 DNA sequence: TGTGCCAGCAGTTTAGGCAGGATGCCCTACAATGAGCAGTTCTTC.